Below, 31 T cell receptor beta chains from the same sample are listed, as sequenced in a study of blood T cells in healthy people across ages. PCR was performed a second time for roughly 7 to 11 cycles using a sample-barcoded 5' primer and a J-beta primer mix. MiXCR, applied by TCRdb to the 5' RACE reads, yields one record per CDR3 protein. The table records over a million distinct CDR3 sequences, approximately 42% of them present only once. The sequencing input was blood. The receptors derive from a woman aged 18-30 years in good health.

This clonotype has a single count. The gene calls are TRBV9 and TRBJ2-7, with D unresolved. Germline V lookup: CDR1 SGDLS, CDR2 YYNGEE. CDR3 length equals 15 residues. V lost 3 bases to trimming and J lost 7 bases, with 20 bases between them. The CDR3 here is CASSEHSFSYNEQYF. CDR3 nucleotides: TGTGCCAGCAGCGAGCACAGTTTTTCCTACAATGAGCAGTACTTC.

Details on this clonotype: Given a much more abundant clone one base away, this may be a read error. The CDR3: CATGRDRGGTDTQYF. DNA for the CDR3: TGTGCCACCGGCAGAGATAGGGGGGGCACAGATACGCAGTATTTT. V is TRBV15 and J is TRBJ2-3; D tentatively reads TRBD1 or TRBD2 (6 bases each). CDR1 LNHNV and CDR2 YYDKDF come from the germline V gene (reference sequence). This CDR3 is built from 15 residues.

The chain employs TRBV20-1 and TRBJ2-7, with D possibly matching TRBD2 (6 bases). The CDR3 covers 13 residues. Germline lookup yields CDR1 DFQATT and CDR2 SNEGSKA (reference sequence). Deletions cut 6 bases from V and 0 bases from J, with 12 bases between. CDR3 loop: CSARDFRSYEQYF. CDR3 in DNA: TGCAGTGCCAGGGACTTCCGCTCCTACGAGCAGTACTTC.

The chain carries TRBV11-2 and TRBJ2-3; D remains ambiguous. Trimming removed 2 bases at V and 0 bases at J, with 9 bases between. CDR1 is SGHAT and CDR2 is FQNNGV in the germline V gene. This CDR3 spans 15 amino acids. CDR3 coding DNA: TGTGCCAGCAGCTTAATCTTCTCTAGCACAGATACGCAGTATTTT. Translated: CASSLIFSSTDTQYF.

The CDR3: CASSLRQGAVNEQFF. The CDR3 DNA follows: TGTGCCAGCAGCTTAAGACAGGGGGCGGTCAATGAGCAGTTCTTC. The chain uses TRBV7-9 and TRBJ2-1, with 10 bases fitting TRBD1. The CDR3 runs 15 residues. V lost 2 bases and J lost 6; bases outside the gene matches: 4. Germline lookup yields CDR1 SEHNR and CDR2 FQNEAQ (reference sequence).

The chain employs TRBV20-1 and TRBJ2-1, with D maybe TRBD2 (5 bases). Per the germline V gene, CDR1 is DFQATT and CDR2 is SNEGSKA (reference sequence). The V gene lost 6 bases and the J gene lost 9 bases, with 9 bases spanning the gap. This CDR3 is 10 amino acids long. The CDR3 here is CSAPTSEQFF. CDR3 bases: TGCAGTGCACCTACTAGTGAGCAGTTCTTC.

This chain joins TRBV9 and TRBJ2-5, with D perhaps matching TRBD2 (6 bases). The V end was cut by 4 bases, the J end by 2 bases, with 15 bases between. The CDR3 is made up of 15 amino acids. Germline values: CDR1 SGDLS, CDR2 YYNGEE. The CDR3 region is CASSSRRAGQETQYF. In nucleotides, the CDR3 is TGTGCCAGCAGCTCCAGGCGAGCGGGTCAAGAGACCCAGTACTTC. Filled out from reference TRBV9 and TRBJ2-5, the complete variable domain reads DSGVTQTPKHLITATGQRVTLRCSPRSGDLSVYWYQQSLDQGLQFLIQYYNGEERAKGNILERFSAQQFPDLHSELNLSSLELGDSALYFCASSSRRAGQETQYFGPGTRLLVL.

The chain has TRBV4-3 and TRBJ2-7, with 9 bases identical to TRBD1. With 4 bases clipped from V and 3 bases from J, the junction kept 4 bases outside the gene matches. CDR3 size: 14 residues. Germline V gene lookup returns CDR1 LGHNA and CDR2 YSLEER. The CDR3 spells CASSPMTGGYEQYF. The CDR3, as DNA: TGCGCCAGCAGCCCTATGACAGGGGGCTACGAGCAGTACTTC.

This sequence joins TRBV27 and TRBJ2-1; 12 nucleotides align to TRBD2. The CDR3 loop spans 16 amino acids. V was clipped by 5 bases and J by 7 bases; unmatched bases: 9. Germline V gives CDR1 MNHEY, CDR2 SMNVEV (reference sequence). This CDR3 reads CASSARLAGATNEQFF. The CDR3 nucleotides are TGTGCCAGCAGTGCGCGACTAGCGGGAGCTACGAATGAGCAGTTCTTC.

The rearrangement joins TRBV5-1 to TRBJ2-1; 9 nucleotides align to TRBD1. Germline V CDR1 and CDR2: SGHRS, YFSETQ. V shed 4 bases and J 9 bases; nucleotides not matched to a gene: 11. This CDR3 is 15 amino acids long. CDR3 amino acids: CASSPTGTGILEQFF. The CDR3 DNA is TGCGCCAGCAGCCCAACCGGGACAGGGATTCTTGAGCAGTTCTTC.

The chain recombines TRBV5-1 with TRBJ2-2; 7 bases map to TRBD2. J gave up 3 bases and V 5 bases, and 7 bases lay outside the gene matches. The CDR3 covers 15 residues. Germline CDR1 reads SGHRS; CDR2 reads YFSETQ. The CDR3 DNA reads TGCGCCAGCAGTTGGACGGCGGGAGACACCGGGGAGCTGTTTTTT. Translation gives CASSWTAGDTGELFF.

This chain joins TRBV4-3 and TRBJ2-3, with D perhaps TRBD1 (5 bases). The CDR3 is 13 amino acids. The germline CDR1 and CDR2 sequences are LGHNA and YSLEER. The ends were cut back, 4 bases at V and 5 bases at J, with 10 bases in the middle. The CDR3 region has the DNA TGCGCCAGCAGCCCCCGAAGGGGAGATACGCAGTATTTT. Translating it yields CASSPRRGDTQYF.

The table lists this clonotype with many counts. The chain uses TRBV15 and TRBJ2-3; D ambiguous. Looked up from germline, CDR1 is LNHNV and CDR2 is YYDKDF (reference sequence). The CDR3 sequence is 13 residues long. Trimming removed 0 bases at V and 6 bases at J, with 7 bases between. DNA for the CDR3: TGTGCCACCAGCAGAGATATGGGGGATACGCAGTATTTT. Encoded protein: CATSRDMGDTQYF.

This clonotype was recorded at least ten times. The chain carries TRBV12-3 or TRBV12-4 and TRBJ2-7, with a tentative D call TRBD1 (5 bases). The CDR3 is 15 amino acids. The V end was cut by 4 bases, the J end by 0 bases, with 13 bases between. In DNA, the CDR3 is TGTGCCAGCAGTTCCACAGGAAGGTTCTCCTACGAGCAGTACTTC. It translates to CASSSTGRFSYEQYF.

The chain uses TRBV28 and TRBJ2-5, with unresolved D. V was shortened by 7 bases and J by 2 bases, with 8 bases between the two germline ends. Germline V gene lookup returns CDR1 MDHEN and CDR2 SYDVKM. The CDR3 length is 12 residues. The CDR3 nucleotides are TGTGCCAGCAACTCCGCTCAAGAGACCCAGTACTTC. Amino acid sequence: CASNSAQETQYF.

This clonotype was found a few times. V and J are TRBV27 and TRBJ2-4; TRBD2 aligns across 9 bases. Near its end, the DNA agrees better with TRBJ2-7, so the J call may be wrong. The germline CDR1 and CDR2 sequences are MNHEY and SMNVEV (reference sequence). This CDR3 comprises 16 residues. The CDR3 nucleotides read TGTGCCAGCAGTTTAAGGGGGTTAGCGGGAGACTCCGAGCAGTACTTC. It codes for CASSLRGLAGDSEQYF.

The gene calls are TRBV19 and TRBJ1-1; D is ambiguous. Trimming stripped 5 bases from V and 7 bases from J, with 11 bases between. Germline V gene lookup returns CDR1 LNHDA and CDR2 SQIVND (reference sequence). CDR3 length: 12 amino acids. The CDR3 spells CASSQGRIEAFF. The CDR3, as DNA: TGTGCCAGTAGTCAAGGACGTATTGAAGCTTTCTTT. The whole variable domain, filled in from reference TRBV19 and TRBJ1-1, reads DGGITQSPKYLFRKEGQNVTLSCEQNLNHDAMYWYRQDPGQGLRLIYYSQIVNDFQKGDIAEGYSVSREKKESFPLTVTSAQKNPTAFYLCASSQGRIEAFFGQGTRLTVV.

The chain carries TRBV15 and TRBJ1-2; D may be TRBD1 (6 bases). Germline V lookup: CDR1 LNHNV, CDR2 YYDKDF (reference sequence). The CDR3 has 14 amino acids. V was cut by 3 bases and J by 5 bases, with 13 bases left in between. The CDR3, as DNA: TGTGCCACCAGCAGGAAAGGACAGCCTTATGGCTACACCTTC. Residues: CATSRKGQPYGYTF.

Comments on this clonotype: Possible read error: a much larger clone is one base away. The rearrangement uses TRBV12-3 or TRBV12-4 and TRBJ2-7; D gene uncertain. The CDR3 runs to 13 residues. Trimming took 8 bases from V and 0 from J, leaving 11 bases between them. DNA of the CDR3: TGTGCCAGCGCCCTCAGTCACTCCTACGAGCAGTACTTC. The encoded protein is CASALSHSYEQYF.

This clonotype has at least ten counts. The J gene is TRBJ1-1, the V gene TRBV10-2; D remains ambiguous. V gave up 3 bases and J gave up 5 bases, with 7 bases separating them. This CDR3 contains 12 residues. Germline loops: CDR1 WSHSY, CDR2 SAAADI. This CDR3 reads CASSERGTEAFF. Written as DNA, the CDR3 is TGCGCCAGCAGTGAACGAGGTACTGAAGCTTTCTTT.

The chain couples TRBV5-5 to TRBJ2-1; 10 nucleotides line up with TRBD2. The CDR3 has 15 amino acids. The trim removed 4 bases at V and 5 bases at J, leaving 6 bases unmatched. Germline V lookup: CDR1 SGHKS, CDR2 YYEKEE (reference sequence). CDR3 in DNA: TGTGCCAGCAGCCCTAGCGGGAGTGCGAACAATGAGCAGTTCTTC. Its translation: CASSPSGSANNEQFF.

The chain uses TRBV6-5 and TRBJ2-5; D might be TRBD2 (5 bases). The length of the CDR3 is 13 residues. The ends were cut back, 4 bases at V and 11 bases at J, with 17 bases in the middle. Per the germline V gene, CDR1 is MNHEY and CDR2 is SVGAGI. CDR3 nucleotides: TGTGCCAGCAGTTCCGGCGGGCAGAATGAGCAGTACTTC. Its protein is CASSSGGQNEQYF.

This clonotype was seen a handful of times. The chain has TRBV7-9 and TRBJ2-1; D not resolved. V lost 1 base, J lost 8 bases, and 9 bases lay in between. Germline V CDR1 and CDR2: SEHNR, FQNEAQ (reference sequence). CDR3 length: 13 amino acids. The CDR3 DNA reads as TGTGCCAGCAGCTTAGTCCGGTACGATGAGCAGTTCTTC. The encoded protein is CASSLVRYDEQFF.

As concerns this clonotype: This CDR3 is missing its conserved last phenylalanine or tryptophan, likely due to a read error. The chain has TRBV7-2 and TRBJ1-1; tentatively, D is TRBD1 (5 bases). In germline, CDR1 is SGHTA, CDR2 FQGNSA. V was trimmed by 1 base and J by 8 bases, leaving 11 bases between them. This CDR3 is 13 amino acids long. This CDR3 is CASSLGGSGEAFY. The CDR3, as DNA: TGTGCCAGCAGCTTAGGGGGGTCCGGCGAAGCTTTCTAT.

In this sample, this clonotype turned up a few times. The chain couples TRBV6-2 or TRBV6-3 to TRBJ2-7; possible D gene TRBD1, 6 bases. The J call may be wrong; the DNA end is better matched by TRBJ2-5. This CDR3 region has 14 residues. Germline lookup yields CDR1 MNHEY and CDR2 SVGEGT. CDR3 nucleotide sequence: TGTGCCAGCAGTTGGGGGCCAGCGGAGGAGACCCAGTACTTC. It is translated as CASSWGPAEETQYF.

The gene calls are TRBV12-5 and TRBJ2-1; 12 bases line up with TRBD2. The J segment lost 0 bases and the V segment lost 5 bases, leaving 11 bases of the junction unmatched. Germline CDR1 reads LGHNT; CDR2 reads FRNRAP. This CDR3 region has 19 residues. The CDR3 here is CASGAGLAGPASSYNEQFF. CDR3 coding DNA: TGTGCTAGTGGTGCAGGACTAGCGGGGCCGGCTAGCTCCTACAATGAGCAGTTCTTC. Together with reference TRBV12-5 and TRBJ2-1, the CDR3 gives the full variable domain: DARVTQTPRHKVTEMGQEVTMRCQPILGHNTVFWYRQTMMQGLELLAYFRNRAPLDDSGMPKDRFSAEMPDATLATLKIQPSEPRDSAVYFCASGAGLAGPASSYNEQFFGPGTRLTVL.

The chain carries TRBV15 and TRBJ2-2; 13 positions agree with TRBD2. V lost 6 bases and J lost 5; bases outside the gene matches: 0. The CDR3 loop spans 14 amino acids. Germline CDR1 and CDR2: LNHNV and YYDKDF (reference sequence). CDR3 amino acids: CATRLAGGTGELFF. In DNA, the CDR3 is TGTGCCACCAGACTAGCGGGGGGGACCGGGGAGCTGTTTTTT.

The chain joins TRBV3-1 to TRBJ1-1; D possibly corresponds to TRBD1 (5 bases). The length of the CDR3 is 13 residues. The germline CDR1 and CDR2 sequences are LGHDT and YNNKEL (reference sequence). The V end was cut by 8 bases, the J end by 0 bases, with 10 bases between. The CDR3 loop is CASANRMNTEAFF. The CDR3, as DNA: TGTGCCAGCGCGAACAGGATGAACACTGAAGCTTTCTTT.

The J gene is TRBJ2-3, the V gene TRBV20-1; a weak D match, TRBD2 (5 bases). V lost 3 bases to trimming and J lost 0 bases, with 10 bases between them. This CDR3 has 14 amino acids. The V gene's germline CDR1 is DFQATT and CDR2 SNEGSKA (reference sequence). CDR3 region: CSASLLVSTDTQYF. CDR3 nucleotide sequence: TGCAGTGCTAGTCTACTAGTAAGCACAGATACGCAGTATTTT.

In this sample, this clonotype turned up once. This chain links TRBV7-2 with TRBJ2-4, with 12 positions matching TRBD2. The end of the DNA fits TRBJ2-7 better, so the J call may be wrong. There are 15 residues in the CDR3. Germline loops: CDR1 SGHTA, CDR2 FQGNSA. This CDR3 is CASSWTSGTSYEQYF. The CDR3 DNA is TGTGCCAGCAGCTGGACTAGCGGGACTAGCTACGAGCAGTACTTC.

A few counts support this clonotype. The rearrangement joins TRBV20-1 to TRBJ2-7; 12 nucleotides match TRBD1. The germline gives CDR1 DFQATT, CDR2 SNEGSKA (reference sequence). The J segment lost 5 bases and the V segment lost 7 bases, leaving 6 bases of the junction unmatched. This CDR3 is 13 amino acids long. The CDR3 sequence is CSVNRDRGHEQYF. The DNA for the CDR3 is TGCAGTGTCAATCGGGACAGGGGGCACGAGCAGTACTTC.